This TCR beta chain was documented in a study of regulatory T cells in long-lasting Graves disease listed by TCRdb under 2021. For the study in its entirety: Antithyroid drugs had been taken for less than 3 months by newly diagnosed Graves' disease patients. Peripheral blood TCR sequencing and RNA sequencing compared persistent Graves' disease patients with newly diagnosed Graves' disease patients. The study was conducted in China and was registered as a clinical trial. A total of 33 samples were covered by TCR sequencing, comprising some 13 persistent and around 20 newly diagnosed Graves' disease patients.

In regard to this clonotype: Its antigen specificity is not known. No per-base quality is available; no much larger clone lies one base away.

Receptors were amplified or captured by multiplex PCR. The reads were generated on an Illumina HiSeq 4000. CDR3 regions were amplified by Arm-PCR with iRepertoire HTBI primers to construct TCR beta libraries. PCR products were gel purified before sequencing. The paper's processing steps were these. Across samples, roughly 60 TRBV and roughly 15 TRBJ segments were identified and used for gene usage analysis of CDR3 amino acid clonotypes. COPE and FqMerger were used to merge filtered high-quality paired reads into contigs. BLAST was used to align contigs to IMGT TRBV, TRBD and TRBJ reference genes, with CDR3 defined following IMGT. Clonotypes above 0.1% frequency were classified as highly expanded clones. Shannon entropy was used to measure repertoire diversity, and the Gini coefficient was used to measure V-J evenness. A clonotype found in more than one individual was treated as public. TCRdb trimmed the raw reads at Q25, called clones with MiXCR and kept productive beta chains. Under each unique CDR3 protein, matching rows form one entry showing the most common genes and DNA. These V and J calls derive from TCRdb rather than the authors' analysis. Recorded for this sample are hundreds of thousands of distinct CDR3 sequences; more than 15% of them occurred a single time. Of the sample, 9.5% to 15% falls within the top ten clones.

What the research found in general, with its limitations: The authors noted that the small sample size was a limitation that may lower accuracy. The study examined only peripheral blood because the primary lesion, thyroid tissue, could not be accessed. Persistent Graves' disease patients showed lower TCR Shannon entropy and fewer highly expanded clones than newly diagnosed patients, suggesting clonal expansion. Persistent patients shared more public clonotypes among themselves (2,741) than newly diagnosed patients did (approximately 970). Only the TCR beta chain was sequenced and analyzed. Preferential use of TRBV28, TRBJ1-2 and TRBJ2-5 was observed in persistent disease, whereas TRBV20-1 and TRBJ2-1 were favored in newly diagnosed disease.

The sample's time point label, decoded: newly diagnosed GD, antithyroid drugs for less than 3 months. For both TCR sequencing and RNA sequencing, RNA was extracted from PBMCs in TRIzol. The diagnosis of Graves' disease followed American Thyroid Association guidelines. Patients for the study were recruited at an endocrinology department in Xi'an, China. Each patient gave about 10 milliliters of peripheral blood, collected in an EDTA anticoagulant tube. Ficoll Paque Plus density gradient separation was used to isolate PBMCs, and no further T cell sorting was performed. An Agilent 2100 Bioanalyzer and agarose gel were used to check RNA quality, while a NanoDrop 2000 measured RNA concentration. Including cysteine and phenylalanine, the CDR3 has 16 amino acids. Here the CDR3 DNA is all that survives: 48 bases in frame from base 1. For CDR1 and CDR2, the germline V gene lists LGHNA and YNFKEQ. V has 4 bases trimmed and J has 3 bases trimmed; junction bases matching no gene number 6.

This sample was shared with a second study, whose subject was T cells in Graves' hyperthyroidism and ophthalmopathy. From that second study: A patient counted as having stable Graves' hyperthyroidism if no progression to ophthalmopathy occurred over 18 months of follow-up. The hyperthyroidism patients were between 18 and 65 years old and newly diagnosed, with a disease duration of less than 2 months. Patients with uncontrolled infections, other autoimmune diseases, pregnancy or lactation were excluded. Diagnoses were established on the basis of clinical symptoms, serum thyroxine and TRAb, thyroid ultrasound, and orbital computed tomography. The TCR CDR3 was subjected to a first round of RT-PCR using the HTBI primer set and the Qiagen OneStep RT-PCR kit. Blood samples also contained most of the expanded thyroid clonotypes (frequency above 0.001), which suggests that blood repertoires may reflect thyroid immune responses. A 13 V-J signature model separated ophthalmopathy from stable hyperthyroidism, with roughly 88% sensitivity and about 81% specificity in cross-validation and 80%/75% in testing. In validation, the model predicted progression to ophthalmopathy with 65% to 71% sensitivity and 72% to 85% specificity, a median of roughly seven months before onset. A discovery cohort of roughly 100 patients, about 40 with Graves' ophthalmopathy and 57 with stable Graves' hyperthyroidism, was used to find distinguishing TCR V-J signatures. An independent validation cohort of fewer than 20 hyperthyroidism patients and 17 patients who later progressed to ophthalmopathy tested prospective prediction of ophthalmopathy. The roughly 90 discovery patients were divided at random into training and test sets in a 7:3 ratio. In addition, the study compared T-cell repertoires in thyroid tissue and in blood from roughly six Graves' hyperthyroidism patients. Once sampling was done, hyperthyroidism patients were given methimazole at a starting dose of 30 mg daily, whereas ophthalmopathy patients were given high-dose intravenous methylprednisolone. A second multiplex PCR round built the libraries, followed by size selection and purification. Paired-end sequencing of the libraries was performed with 100 bp reads on an Illumina HiSeq2000. SOAPnuke was used to process the raw data, removing reads that contained adapters or uncalled bases, had a mean Phred below 15, or lacked an exact match to the constant primer or identifier. COPE v1.2.5 was used to merge the high-quality paired reads, and each unique nucleotide sequence was defined as a clonotype. Clonotypes were aligned to IMGT TRBV, TRBD and TRBJ reference segments using MiTCR v1.1. The analysis was restricted to V-J combinations with a frequency above 0.0001, which together covered 99.2% of the repertoires. The TCS score was defined as the ratio of F50 (clonal expansion) to E x V (chaos), calculated using BLOSUM62-based TCRdist between CDR3 peptides within each V-J. Welch's t-statistics and random forest reduced fewer than 550 V-J features to about 13, which were used in a naive Bayes classifier (R e1071). Sample size was not statistically predetermined, and investigators were not blinded to group allocation. According to the paper, TCR Vbeta CDR3 sequencing was carried out on 135 peripheral blood samples, which came from 40 to 45 ophthalmopathy, roughly 75 hyperthyroidism and 17 progressor patients.

The chain uses TRBV4-2 and TRBJ2-2; 9 central bases correspond to TRBD1. Source: peripheral blood mononuclear cells (PBMCs), taken at new diagnosis, from a patient treated with antithyroid drugs. The sequence came from a man aged 18-30 years with Graves disease. Donor details come from another sample of the same person, matched by shared clones. The CDR3 amino acid sequence is: CASSPRDREYTGELFF. In nucleotide form, the sequence is TGTGCCAGCAGCCCCCGGGACAGGGAATACACCGGGGAGCTGTTTTTT.